What follows describes a single TCR beta chain. The assay was run at survey level. Sequencing was performed with immunoSEQ multiplex PCR; in TCRdb, only in-frame clones are kept and a portion is missing. The data contain some 4,900 clones, almost 90% of them singletons. The record originates from a study of STAT5B mutations in CD4+ large granular lymphocyte leukemia. Across the whole study: When available, cryopreserved cells underwent CD8+ depletion before CD4+ selection.

Patients had CD4+ T-LGLL, from Padova, Helsinki and Shinshu. This CDR3 contains 16 residues. CDR1 SGHNT and CDR2 YYREEE come from the germline V gene (reference sequence). The J segment lost 6 bases and the V segment lost 6 bases, leaving 17 bases of the junction unmatched. The sequence derives from a man aged 40-50 years with CD4+ T-cell large granular lymphocyte leukemia. Sequenced: PBMCs. The chain uses TRBV5-4 and TRBJ2-7, with 8 positions matching TRBD1. The CDR3 DNA reads TGTGCCAGCACCCCGGGTCCCGGACAGGGCCTCCTCGAGCAGTACTTC. Protein product: CASTPGPGQGLLEQYF. The entire variable domain, with the rest obtained from reference TRBV5-4 and TRBJ2-7, is as follows: ETGVTQSPTHLIKTRGQQVTLRCSSQSGHNTVSWYQQALGQGPQFIFQYYREEENGRGNFPPRFSGLQFPNYSSELNVNALELDDSALYLCASTPGPGQGLLEQYFGPGTRLTVT.